The sequence of this T cell receptor (beta chain) was determined in a study of OX40 agonist ivuxolimab in advanced cancers. Across the whole study: Patients in the trial were receiving intravenous ivuxolimab every 2 weeks, at doses of 0.01 to 10 mg/kg. The study, taken as a whole, reports: With doses of 0.1-3.0 mg/kg, partial responders showed among the lowest clonal expansion.

People who had autoimmune disease history or systemic immunosuppression were excluded. Concerning this clone itself: What it binds is not known.

TCRdb's table, derived via immunoSEQ multiplex PCR, lists solely in-frame clones and lacks some. The sample gives some 61,000 clones, roughly 73% of which show up once; over 1.5% is in the top ten. The source was CD4+ or CD8+ T cells sorted from blood, collected in a trial of the OX40 agonist ivuxolimab. The source is an adult with an advanced solid tumor such as melanoma, head and neck, liver or kidney cancer.

The CDR3 nucleotides read TGTGCCAGCAGATCCGCCCCAGGGGAGCTGTTTTTT. Its protein product is CASRSAPGELFF. The rearrangement joins TRBV6-5 to TRBJ2-2; D not resolved. The germline V gene encodes CDR1 MNHEY and CDR2 SVGAGI. The CDR3 has 12 amino acids. V was pared by 6 bases and J by 8 bases, with 10 bases between.